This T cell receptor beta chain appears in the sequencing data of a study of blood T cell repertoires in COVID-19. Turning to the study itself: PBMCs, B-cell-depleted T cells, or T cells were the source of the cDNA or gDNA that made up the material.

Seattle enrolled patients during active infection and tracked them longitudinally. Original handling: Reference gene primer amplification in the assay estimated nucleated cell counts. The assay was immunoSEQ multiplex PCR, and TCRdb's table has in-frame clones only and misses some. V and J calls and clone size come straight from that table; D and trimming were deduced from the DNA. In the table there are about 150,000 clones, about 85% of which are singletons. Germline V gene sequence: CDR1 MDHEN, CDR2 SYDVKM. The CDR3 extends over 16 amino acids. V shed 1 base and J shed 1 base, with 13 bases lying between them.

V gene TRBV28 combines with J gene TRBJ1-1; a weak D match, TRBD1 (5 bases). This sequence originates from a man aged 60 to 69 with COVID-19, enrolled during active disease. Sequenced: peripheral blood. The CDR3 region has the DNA TGTGCCAGCAGTTTATCGAGACAGAGTCCGAACACTGAAGCTTTCTTT. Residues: CASSLSRQSPNTEAFF.